The rows below give T cell receptor beta chains drawn from one sample of a study of blood T cells in healthy people across ages. TCRdb ran MiXCR on the 5' RACE reads and lists one entry per CDR3 protein. Of fewer than 900,000 distinct CDR3 sequences listed, roughly 40% were seen once; the top ten hold 10% to 15%. What was sequenced was blood. These receptors came from a man aged 18 to 29 in good health. The CDR3 runs from the conserved cysteine through the conserved F or W. The D gene is left open where the match is weak.

V: TRBV5-5; J: TRBJ1-5; D: NA; CDR3: CASSLDRVSSKQPQHF
V: TRBV9; J: TRBJ2-4; D: TRBD1; CDR3: CASSLIRDRLHVDIQYF
V: TRBV15; J: TRBJ2-7; D: NA; CDR3: CATSANREIGYEQYF
V: TRBV12-3/TRBV12-4; J: TRBJ1-1; D: TRBD1; CDR3: CASSPGTEEAFF
V: TRBV12-3/TRBV12-4; J: TRBJ1-5; D: TRBD1; CDR3: CASTQSGTGNQPQHF
V: TRBV12-3/TRBV12-4; J: NA; D: NA; CDR3: CASSFIRGNLAEQYF
V: TRBV4-3; J: TRBJ1-4; D: NA; CDR3: CASSQKLRGEMANEKLFF
V: TRBV28; J: TRBJ1-1; D: NA; CDR3: CASSLITGSSEAFF
V: TRBV2; J: TRBJ2-3; D: NA; CDR3: CASSLTTDISTDTQYF
V: TRBV5-1; J: TRBJ2-3; D: TRBD2; CDR3: CASSPAGTRSSTDTQYF
V: TRBV10-2; J: TRBJ2-1; D: TRBD1; CDR3: CASSDRPGQADEQFF
V: TRBV6-5; J: TRBJ1-1; D: TRBD1; CDR3: CASSHGTGNPEAFF
V: TRBV20-1; J: TRBJ2-6; D: NA; CDR3: CSARVASGANGLTF
V: TRBV6-1; J: TRBJ2-1; D: TRBD2; CDR3: CASSPRGGHYNEQFF
V: TRBV7-2; J: TRBJ1-1; D: NA; CDR3: CASTGRGGAEAFF
V: TRBV6-6; J: TRBJ1-6; D: NA; CDR3: CASSYSIGSPLHF
V: TRBV20-1; J: TRBJ2-6; D: NA; CDR3: CSARKGSGANVLTF